The next 6 T cell receptor beta chains were all read from a single sample in a study of cytomegalovirus exposure and HLA in healthy donors. Vbeta (60) and Jbeta (13) primers were used in the PCR. Profiling relied on immunoSEQ multiplex PCR, and the TCRdb table lists in-frame clones only, not all of them. The sample lists hundreds of thousands of clones, 76% occurring once. The sequenced sample was PBMCs. The receptors stem from a man aged 18 to 29 in good health and CMV-seronegative.

V usage is TRBV4-1 and J usage is TRBJ2-1; 12 nucleotides align to TRBD2. From germline, CDR1 is MGHRA and CDR2 YSYEKL. Trimming removed 5 bases from V and 10 bases from J; junction bases left unmatched: 9. This CDR3 contains 15 residues. CDR3: CASSALAGGPEEQFF. Here the CDR3 DNA reads TGCGCCAGCAGCGCGCTAGCGGGAGGGCCGGAAGAGCAGTTCTTC.

This clone turned up a few times. The chain carries TRBV5-4 and TRBJ2-2; D unclear. The length of the CDR3 is 14 residues. CDR1 SGHNT and CDR2 YYREEE come from the germline V gene (reference sequence). V was shortened by 0 bases and J by 7 bases, with 10 bases between the two germline ends. The CDR3 loop is CASSLGPESGELFF. In DNA form, the CDR3 reads TGTGCCAGCAGCTTGGGACCGGAGAGCGGGGAGCTGTTTTTT.

This sequence joins TRBV5-4 and TRBJ1-1, with 8 bases fitting TRBD1. J was trimmed by 4 bases and V by 4 bases; bases with no gene match: 9. This CDR3 spans 15 amino acids. CDR1 is SGHNT, CDR2 YYREEE, per germline (reference sequence). CDR3 coding DNA: TGTGCCAGCAGCCCTGGACAGGGCCTCAGCACTGAAGCTTTCTTT. It yields the protein CASSPGQGLSTEAFF.

This chain uses TRBV27 with TRBJ1-5; D unclear. Between the trimmed V and J ends, which lost 8 bases and 3 bases, there was a span of 8 bases. Germline V gene lookup returns CDR1 MNHEY and CDR2 SMNVEV (reference sequence). The CDR3 is 12 residues long. CDR3 in DNA: TGTGCCAGCGGGCCGAACAATCAGCCCCAGCATTTT. It yields the protein CASGPNNQPQHF.

This chain uses TRBV9 with TRBJ2-1; TRBD2 is a possible D gene (5 bases). CDR3 length: 15 amino acids. Per germline, CDR1 SGDLS and CDR2 YYNGEE. Trimming stripped 5 bases from V and 0 bases from J, with 12 bases between. The CDR3 region is CASSRGSSSYNEQFF. The CDR3 DNA reads TGTGCCAGCAGTCGCGGGTCGAGCTCCTACAATGAGCAGTTCTTC.

The V and J genes are TRBV27 and TRBJ2-5; a possible D gene is TRBD1 (6 bases). This CDR3 is 14 amino acids long. The germline CDR1 and CDR2 sequences are MNHEY and SMNVEV (reference sequence). Trimming removed 2 bases at V and 4 bases at J, with 11 bases between. DNA for the CDR3: TGTGCCAGCAGTTTAGTTGGGGGCAGAGAGACCCAGTACTTC. Protein: CASSLVGGRETQYF.